Following are 19 T cell receptor beta chains from one sample sequenced in a study of blood T cell repertoires in COVID-19. Produced via immunoSEQ multiplex PCR; TCRdb's table is partial and in-frame only. Of a few hundred thousand clones listed, roughly 77% are singletons. The specimen was peripheral blood. The receptors were sampled from a human donor with acute or convalescent COVID-19. The donor label of this sample is uncertain.

The chain uses TRBV5-4 and TRBJ2-1, with TRBD2 matching over 7 bases. The V gene's germline CDR1 is SGHNT and CDR2 YYREEE (reference sequence). The length of the CDR3 is 16 residues. Trimming removed 0 bases from V and 2 bases from J; junction bases left unmatched: 5. Written as DNA, the CDR3 is TGTGCCAGCAGCTTGGGGCGGGGGATTACCTACAATGAGCAGTTCTTC. The encoded protein is CASSLGRGITYNEQFF.

The genes are TRBV28 and TRBJ1-1; weak D call: TRBD1 (6 bases). V lost 1 base, J lost 11 bases, and 17 bases lay in between. The CDR3 loop spans 14 amino acids. CDR1 MDHEN and CDR2 SYDVKM come from the germline V gene. The CDR3 DNA reads as TGTGCCAGCAGTTTATTCGTTGGGGGGGCGGGGGCTTTCTTT. It specifies CASSLFVGGAGAFF.

This chain links TRBV4-1 with TRBJ1-2, with D hard to call. Trimming removed 7 bases from V and 2 bases from J, with 20 bases in between. This CDR3 spans 16 amino acids. Per the germline V gene, CDR1 is MGHRA and CDR2 is YSYEKL. For the CDR3, the DNA is TGCGCCAGCACCCCCGCTACAGCACTTGAAAACTATGGCTACACCTTC. Residues: CASTPATALENYGYTF.

This chain connects TRBV5-1 to TRBJ1-1, with 8 bases matching TRBD1. Germline-derived CDR1 and CDR2 are SGHRS and YFSETQ. V shed 1 base, J shed 1 base, and the junction held 6 bases outside the gene matches. The CDR3 extends over 16 amino acids. The CDR3 loop reads CASSLQDRVKNTEAFF. CDR3 DNA: TGCGCCAGCAGCTTGCAGGACAGGGTTAAGAACACTGAAGCTTTCTTT.

This chain joins TRBV5-1 and TRBJ2-3, with D hard to call. Looked up from germline, CDR1 is SGHRS and CDR2 is YFSETQ. The CDR3 is made up of 13 amino acids. The V gene lost 7 bases and the J gene lost 6 bases, with 15 bases spanning the gap. The CDR3 sequence: CASGRTLLDTQYF. As DNA, the CDR3 is TGCGCCAGCGGCCGAACCCTTTTGGATACGCAGTATTTT.

The chain links TRBV19 to TRBJ2-7; a possible D gene is TRBD1 (6 bases). Germline V gives CDR1 LNHDA, CDR2 SQIVND (reference sequence). This CDR3 has 14 amino acids. Trimming removed 4 bases at V and 3 bases at J, with 13 bases between. The DNA of the CDR3 is TGTGCCAGTAGTACCACGGGACATTTCTACGAGCAGTACTTC. As protein: CASSTTGHFYEQYF.

The chain employs TRBV30 and TRBJ2-7; D unresolved. The ends were cut back, 2 bases at V and 7 bases at J, with 12 bases in the middle. Germline CDR1 GTSNPN, CDR2 SVGIG (reference sequence). The CDR3 has 12 residues. Here the CDR3 DNA reads TGTGCCTGGAGTTTCCCCCCCCAAGAGCAGTACTTC. Its protein product is CAWSFPPQEQYF.

This clone has only one observation. The rearrangement links TRBV30 to TRBJ1-1; 10 bases agree with TRBD1. This CDR3 region has 15 residues. CDR1 and CDR2 from the germline V gene are GTSNPN and SVGIG (reference sequence). Trimming cost V 5 bases and J 0 bases; bases outside gene matches: 6. CDR3 loop: CAWQDRGRMNTEAFF. The CDR3, as DNA: TGTGCCTGGCAAGACAGGGGGCGAATGAACACTGAAGCTTTCTTT.

V is TRBV27 and J is TRBJ1-6; D remains unclear. With 6 bases removed from V and 1 base from J, the gap between germline ends came to 13 bases. The germline CDR1 and CDR2 sequences are MNHEY and SMNVEV (reference sequence). The CDR3 extends over 16 amino acids. The CDR3 region has the DNA TGTGCCAGCAGCCCGGTGATCGGGTCCTATAATTCACCCCTCCACTTT. It encodes CASSPVIGSYNSPLHF.

The chain recombines TRBV10-2 with TRBJ2-7; 7 positions match TRBD1. The germline gives CDR1 WSHSY, CDR2 SAAADI. The V segment lost 3 bases and the J segment 2 bases; nucleotides outside the gene matches: 4. The CDR3 covers 14 residues. CDR3 sequence: CASSEGQVTYEQYF. The CDR3 coding sequence is TGCGCCAGCAGTGAAGGACAGGTAACCTACGAGCAGTACTTC.

The count of this clone is one. The chain employs TRBV20-1 and TRBJ1-2; D gene uncertain. Germline V gene sequence: CDR1 DFQATT, CDR2 SNEGSKA (reference sequence). Trimming pared 3 bases from V and 6 bases from J, leaving 17 bases between. CDR3 length: 14 residues. CDR3 nucleotides: TGCAGTGCTAGTAGAGCCCTAGAGACGGATGGCTACACCTTC. It translates to CSASRALETDGYTF.

About this clone: This CDR3 is also generated by other DNA sequences in the sample. This chain uses TRBV18 with TRBJ1-1; the D gene is possibly TRBD1 (6 bases). CDR3 size: 13 residues. Between the trimmed V and J ends, which lost 6 bases and 3 bases, there was a span of 11 bases. Germline lookup yields CDR1 KGHSH and CDR2 LQKENI. CDR3: CASSPDRDTEAFF. DNA for the CDR3: TGTGCCAGCTCCCCGGACAGAGACACTGAAGCTTTCTTT.

This clone has just one count. CDR3 DNA: TGTGCCAGCAGTGCCGGTTACGTGACAGGTCGGGATGGCTACACCTTC. This gives the protein CASSAGYVTGRDGYTF. The chain couples TRBV2 to TRBJ1-2; possible D gene TRBD1, 6 bases. CDR3 length: 16 residues. Germline assignment: CDR1 SNHLY and CDR2 FYNNEI. Trimming removed 4 bases from V and 6 bases from J, with 21 bases in between.

This rearrangement joins TRBV7-2 to TRBJ2-3; tentative D call: TRBD2 (6 bases). V shed 2 bases and J shed 8 bases, with 17 bases lying between them. The CDR3 consists of 15 residues. Germline CDR1 and CDR2: SGHTA and FQGNSA. CDR3 sequence reads: CASSLNIRERGTQYF. CDR3 DNA sequence: TGTGCCAGCAGCTTAAATATACGGGAGAGGGGTACGCAGTATTTT.

The V and J genes are TRBV12-5 and TRBJ1-1; TRBD1 matches 10 bases. V lost 3 bases and J lost 2; bases outside the gene matches: 3. Germline values: CDR1 LGHNT, CDR2 FRNRAP. This CDR3 has 15 amino acids. The CDR3 loop reads CASGFWTGGNTEAFF. In DNA, the CDR3 is TGTGCTAGTGGTTTTTGGACAGGGGGAAACACTGAAGCTTTCTTT.

The chain combines TRBV5-1 with TRBJ2-7; 8 bases line up with TRBD1. After removal of 2 bases from V and 3 bases from J, the junction contained 4 bases not matched to a gene. Germline loops: CDR1 SGHRS, CDR2 YFSETQ. This CDR3 spans 14 amino acids. The CDR3 DNA follows: TGCGCCAGCAGCTTTACAGGGGGTAGCTACGAGCAGTACTTC. This encodes CASSFTGGSYEQYF.

The chain joins TRBV9 to TRBJ1-5, with 8 positions matching TRBD1. CDR1 is SGDLS, CDR2 YYNGEE, per germline. The CDR3 spans 14 residues. Trimming removed 6 bases from V and 9 bases from J; junction bases left unmatched: 11. The CDR3: CASTGQGDGWPQHF. The CDR3 nucleotides are TGTGCCAGCACTGGACAGGGCGATGGATGGCCCCAGCATTTT.

The chain employs TRBV6-5 and TRBJ1-1; weak D call: TRBD1 (5 bases). V was shortened by 2 bases and J by 6 bases, with 10 bases between the two germline ends. Germline values: CDR1 MNHEY, CDR2 SVGAGI. CDR3 size: 13 residues. The CDR3 sequence is CASSYARASEAFF. For the CDR3, the DNA is TGTGCCAGCAGTTACGCCAGGGCCTCTGAAGCTTTCTTT.

The chain is built from TRBV5-4 and TRBJ1-4, with 8 bases identical to TRBD1. The CDR3 consists of 16 residues. Germline CDR1 reads SGHNT; CDR2 reads YYREEE (reference sequence). The V segment lost 4 bases and the J segment 7 bases; nucleotides outside the gene matches: 12. The CDR3 loop reads CASSKGQGMGTEKLFF. In nucleotides, the CDR3 is TGTGCCAGCAGCAAAGGACAGGGAATGGGAACTGAAAAACTGTTTTTT.